This T cell receptor (beta chain) was sequenced for a study of neurological immune-mediated disorders (dated by TCRdb to 2018 to 2020). About the investigation overall: Of the approximately 34 multiple sclerosis patients, around 30 had relapsing-remitting MS and 3 had secondary progressive MS. The 90 to 110 TCR-beta libraries covered PBMC samples along with longitudinal samples, technical triplicates, and paired sorted CD4+ and CD8+ T-cell subsets. Peripheral blood TCR-beta repertoires from patients with HTLV-I-associated myelopathy (HAM/TSP), patients with multiple sclerosis, and healthy controls were compared in the study using UMI-based sequencing. Longitudinal HAM/TSP and healthy donors had 3 time-points each (about 3-45 month intervals). Of the 68 subjects in the cohort, some 14 were HAM/TSP patients, approximately 35 were multiple sclerosis patients, and some 20 were healthy controls. The study at large found these results: In phylogenetic analysis, the repertoires of 18 of 34 MS patients grouped into a cluster of related CDR3 sequences, which suggests a possible signature at the repertoire level. No identical CDR3 amino acid sequences were found to be shared among expanded clones across subjects, suggesting that TCR-beta repertoires were private in all groups. The MS cluster was not associated with any clinical or MRI features, and the authors stated that larger cohorts are needed. The highest TCR clonal expansion was observed in HAM/TSP patients, whereas the lowest was observed in MS patients, even when compared with healthy controls.

What the time point label conveys for this sample: longitudinal time-point 2. For unsorted PBMC libraries, 2 million PBMCs were used after storage in RNAlater at -80 degrees C until RNA extraction. The multiple sclerosis patients were enrolled in a US clinical protocol that evaluated disease progression with magnetic resonance imaging. Peripheral blood was subjected to Ficoll-Hypaque density gradient centrifugation to isolate PBMCs, which were then cryopreserved in liquid nitrogen. Reading the germline V gene (reference sequence) gives CDR1 LGHDT and CDR2 YNNKEL. From the cysteine up to the phenylalanine, the CDR3 has a length of 15 residues. The CDR3 DNA has 45 bases and is translated from base 1. V loses 4 bases, J loses 5 bases, and the germline ends lie 15 bases apart. cDNA was synthesized by template-switch 5'RACE using a primer carrying a 10-nucleotide random unique molecular identifier by which each TCR transcript was tagged. Each sequencing run produced over 190 million TCR-beta sequences covering 15-18 subjects. Total RNA was extracted with the RNeasy kit. Using the KAPA Real-time Library Amplification kit, TCR-beta VDJ regions were amplified with primers for the TCR constant region and the 5'RACE anchor. Sample indexes and Illumina adaptors were added in a first PCR, and a second PCR then increased library yield. After Ampure bead purification, the roughly 650 bp TCR product was size-selected on a 2% E-gel SizeSelection system. Before pooling, library quality was checked on a Bioanalyzer, concentration was measured with Qubit, and libraries were quantified with the Kapa Library Quantification kit. Paired-end 2 x 150 bp sequencing of the libraries was performed on an Illumina HiSeq 2500. To increase sequence diversity, roughly 25-31% phiX was spiked into each library pool. Processing in the source paper ran as follows. The UMI-based MiGEC pipeline processed quality-filtered reads and removed over 80% of raw TCR sequences during error correction. VDJ genes were aligned to IMGT germline references, and each clonotype was defined by a unique CDR3 amino acid sequence together with V-J genes. Clonal expansion, Shannon diversity and CDR3 relatedness were evaluated with VDJtools (CalcPairwiseDistances, ClusterSamples), while phylogenetic trees were built in CLCbio workbench. Using coefficient-of-variation modelling across technical triplicates, the study counted a clone as expanded if it had at least 8 unique UMIs. TCRdb reran the public reads through fastp at Q25 and MiXCR, keeping productive beta chains. CDR3 protein sequences are deduplicated, and each keeps its most common genes and DNA. The V and J calls come from TCRdb's annotation, not from the publication. Across this sample there are about 80,000 distinct CDR3 sequences, with 5.5% to 6.5% seen only once. The biggest ten clones account for 6.5% to 9.5% of the sample.

This clonotype was detected only a few times. Its antigen is not yet known. This sequence may be a read error, since a much larger clone differs from it by one base. The chain is made from TRBV3-1 and TRBJ1-3; confidence is insufficient to name the D gene. The sequence was collected from an older woman with multiple sclerosis. Sequenced material: PBMCs. The bases are TGTGCCAGCAGCCCTTCCATGACCCCCAGAAACACCATATATTTT. This codes for CASSPSMTPRNTIYF.